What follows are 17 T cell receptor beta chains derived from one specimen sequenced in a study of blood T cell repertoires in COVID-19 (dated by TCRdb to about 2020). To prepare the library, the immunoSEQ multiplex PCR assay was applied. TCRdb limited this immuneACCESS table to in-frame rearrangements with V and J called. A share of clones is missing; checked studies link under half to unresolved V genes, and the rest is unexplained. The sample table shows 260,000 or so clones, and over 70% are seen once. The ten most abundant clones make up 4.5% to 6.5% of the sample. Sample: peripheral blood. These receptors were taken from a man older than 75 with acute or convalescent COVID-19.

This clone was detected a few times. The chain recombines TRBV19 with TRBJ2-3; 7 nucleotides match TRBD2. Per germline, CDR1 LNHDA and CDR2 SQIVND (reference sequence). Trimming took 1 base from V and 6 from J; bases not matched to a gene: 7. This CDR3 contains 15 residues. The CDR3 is CASSIGDAGRDTQYF. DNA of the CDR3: TGTGCCAGTAGTATAGGGGACGCCGGGAGGGATACGCAGTATTTT.

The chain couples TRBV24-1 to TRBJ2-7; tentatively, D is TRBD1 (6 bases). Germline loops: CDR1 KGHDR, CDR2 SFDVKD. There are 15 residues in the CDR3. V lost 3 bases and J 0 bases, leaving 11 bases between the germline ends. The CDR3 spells CATSDPLRGSYEQYF. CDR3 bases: TGTGCCACCAGTGATCCTCTCAGGGGCTCCTACGAGCAGTACTTC.

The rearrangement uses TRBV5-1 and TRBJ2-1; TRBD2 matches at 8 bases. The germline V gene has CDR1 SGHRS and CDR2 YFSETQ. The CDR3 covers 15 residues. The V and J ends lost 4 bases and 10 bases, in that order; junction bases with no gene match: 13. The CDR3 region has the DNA TGCGCCAGCAGCCGACCGGGACTAGACGGCCGGGAGCAGTTCTTC. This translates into CASSRPGLDGREQFF.

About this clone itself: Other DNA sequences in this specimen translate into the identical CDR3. The CDR3 protein is CASSLGSSGSRDEQFF. The CDR3 nucleotides are TGCGCCAGCAGCTTGGGGTCTAGCGGGAGTCGGGATGAGCAGTTCTTC. The rearrangement links TRBV5-1 to TRBJ2-1; 10 bases fit TRBD2. Germline CDR1 is SGHRS and CDR2 is YFSETQ. The CDR3 runs 16 residues. The junction had 8 bases not matched to a gene; V was cut back by 0 bases and J by 8 bases.

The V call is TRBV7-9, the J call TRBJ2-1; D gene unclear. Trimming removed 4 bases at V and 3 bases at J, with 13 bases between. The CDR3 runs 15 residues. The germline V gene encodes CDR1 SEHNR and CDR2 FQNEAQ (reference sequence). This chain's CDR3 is CASSYSSSSYNEQFF. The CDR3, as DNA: TGTGCCAGCAGCTATAGCTCATCGAGCTACAATGAGCAGTTCTTC.

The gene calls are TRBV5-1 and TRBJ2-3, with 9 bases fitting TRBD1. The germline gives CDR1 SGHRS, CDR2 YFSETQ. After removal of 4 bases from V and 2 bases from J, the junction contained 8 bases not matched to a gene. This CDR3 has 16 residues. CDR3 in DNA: TGCGCCAGCAGCACCCACCGGGACAGGGACACAGATACGCAGTATTTT. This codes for CASSTHRDRDTDTQYF. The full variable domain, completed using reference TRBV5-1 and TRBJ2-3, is KAGVTQTPRYLIKTRGQQVTLSCSPISGHRSVSWYQQTPGQGLQFLFEYFSETQRNKGNFPGRFSGRQFSNSRSEMNVSTLELGDSALYLCASSTHRDRDTDTQYFGPGTRLTVL.

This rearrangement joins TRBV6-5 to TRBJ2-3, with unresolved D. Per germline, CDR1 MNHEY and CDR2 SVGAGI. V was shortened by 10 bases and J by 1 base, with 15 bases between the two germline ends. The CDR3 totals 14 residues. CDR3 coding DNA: TGTGCCACCAGATCAAAGACTCGCACAGATACGCAGTATTTT. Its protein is CATRSKTRTDTQYF.

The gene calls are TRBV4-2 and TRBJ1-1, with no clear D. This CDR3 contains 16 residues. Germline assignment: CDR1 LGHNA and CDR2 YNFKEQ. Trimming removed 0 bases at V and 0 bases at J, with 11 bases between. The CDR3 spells CASSQEEGRLNTEAFF. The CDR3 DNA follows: TGTGCCAGCAGCCAAGAGGAAGGCAGGCTGAACACTGAAGCTTTCTTT.

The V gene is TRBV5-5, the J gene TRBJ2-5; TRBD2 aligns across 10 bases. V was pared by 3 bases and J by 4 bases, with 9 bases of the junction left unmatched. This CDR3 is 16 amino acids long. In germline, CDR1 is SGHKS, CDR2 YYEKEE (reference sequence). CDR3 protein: CASSYRGLAGAETQYF. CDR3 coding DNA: TGTGCCAGCAGCTATCGGGGTCTAGCGGGGGCAGAGACCCAGTACTTC.

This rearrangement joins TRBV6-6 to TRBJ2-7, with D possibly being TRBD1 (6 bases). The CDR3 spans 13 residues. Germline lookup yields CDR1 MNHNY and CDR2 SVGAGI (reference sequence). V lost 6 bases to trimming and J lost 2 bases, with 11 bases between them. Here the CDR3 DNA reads TGTGCCAGCAGCCTCCGGGACACCTACGAGCAGTACTTC. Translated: CASSLRDTYEQYF.

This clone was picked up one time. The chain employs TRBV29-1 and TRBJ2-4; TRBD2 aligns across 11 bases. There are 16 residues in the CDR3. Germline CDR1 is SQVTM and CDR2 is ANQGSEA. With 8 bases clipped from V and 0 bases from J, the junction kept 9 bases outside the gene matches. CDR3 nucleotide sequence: TGCAGCACAATTATAGCGGGGGGGTTAGCCAAAAACATTCAGTACTTC. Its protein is CSTIIAGGLAKNIQYF.

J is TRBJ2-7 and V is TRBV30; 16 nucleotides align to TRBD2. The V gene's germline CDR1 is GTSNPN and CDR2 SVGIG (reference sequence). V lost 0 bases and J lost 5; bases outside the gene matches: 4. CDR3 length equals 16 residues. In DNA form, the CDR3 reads TGTGCCTGGAGTGTGGGACTAGCGGGGGGGCCGGACGAGCAGTACTTC. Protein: CAWSVGLAGGPDEQYF.

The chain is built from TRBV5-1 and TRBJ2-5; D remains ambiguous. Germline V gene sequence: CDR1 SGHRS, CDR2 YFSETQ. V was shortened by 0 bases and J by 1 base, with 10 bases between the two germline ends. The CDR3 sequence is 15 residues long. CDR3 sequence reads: CASSLGSGGQETQYF. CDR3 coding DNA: TGCGCCAGCAGCTTGGGCTCGGGTGGCCAAGAGACCCAGTACTTC.

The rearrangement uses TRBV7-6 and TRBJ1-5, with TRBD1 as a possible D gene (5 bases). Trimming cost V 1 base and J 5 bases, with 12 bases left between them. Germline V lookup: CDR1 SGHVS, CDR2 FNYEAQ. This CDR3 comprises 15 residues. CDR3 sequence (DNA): TGTGCCAGCAGCTTAGGTGGGGCGGGGGATCAGCCCCAGCATTTT. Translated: CASSLGGAGDQPQHF.

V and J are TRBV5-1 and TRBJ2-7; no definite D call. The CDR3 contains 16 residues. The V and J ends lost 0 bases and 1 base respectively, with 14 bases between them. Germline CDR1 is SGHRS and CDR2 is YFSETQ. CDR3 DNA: TGCGCCAGCAGCTTGGCCCCCGGGTCCCCGTCCTACGAGCAGTACTTC. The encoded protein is CASSLAPGSPSYEQYF.

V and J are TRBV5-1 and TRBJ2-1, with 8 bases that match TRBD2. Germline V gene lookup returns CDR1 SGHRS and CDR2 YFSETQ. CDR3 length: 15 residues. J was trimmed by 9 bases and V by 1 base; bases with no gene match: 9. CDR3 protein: CASSLRGGGLVEQFF. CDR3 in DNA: TGCGCCAGCAGCTTGCGGGGGGGCGGGTTAGTTGAGCAGTTCTTC.

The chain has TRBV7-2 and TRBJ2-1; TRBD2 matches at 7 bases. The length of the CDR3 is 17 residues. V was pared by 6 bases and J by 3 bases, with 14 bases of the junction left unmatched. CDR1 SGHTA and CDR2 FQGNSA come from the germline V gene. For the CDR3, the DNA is TGTGCCAGCAGTACCCAGGTGGGGGGAGGGGTCTACAATGAGCAGTTCTTC. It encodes CASSTQVGGGVYNEQFF. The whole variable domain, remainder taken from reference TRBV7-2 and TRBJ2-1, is GAGVSQSPSNKVTEKGKDVELRCDPISGHTALYWYRQSLGQGLEFLIYFQGNSAPDKSGLPSDRFSAERTGGSVSTLTIQRTQQEDSAVYLCASSTQVGGGVYNEQFFGPGTRLTVL.